Listed below are T cell receptor beta chains from one sample, sequenced in a study of a mutant IDH1 vaccine in newly diagnosed glioma. Libraries were prepared by immunoSEQ multiplex PCR; TCRdb keeps only in-frame clonotypes and omits some of them. The sample carries about 15,000 clones, 75% to 90% recorded once. Sequencing used PBMCs, obtained from a glioma patient treated with radiotherapy, temozolomide or both. The receptors derive from a middle-aged woman with glioma. Some clones in this sample may be carry-over from other donors' samples. CDR3s include the opening cysteine and the closing phenylalanine or tryptophan. D genes are given only for firm matches. Expanded clones get a size class; other rows say once, few or many, or leave the size out.

clone size	D gene	V gene	J gene	CDR3 protein	CDR3 DNA
-	-	TRBV2	TRBJ1-1	CATEKEHMNTEAFF	TGTGCCACCGAAAAGGAACACATGAACACTGAAGCTTTCTTT
-	TRBD2	TRBV6-6	TRBJ2-5	CASSYGTSGGQETQYF	TGTGCCAGCAGTTACGGGACTAGCGGGGGTCAAGAGACCCAGTACTTC
-	-	TRBV4-1	TRBJ2-3	CASSGIGTDTQYF	TGCGCCAGCAGCGGTATAGGTACAGATACGCAGTATTTT
-	-	TRBV30	TRBJ2-5	CAWSVLRRGETQYF	TGTGCCTGGAGTGTACTGAGGCGTGGGGAGACCCAGTACTTC
-	-	TRBV5-1	TRBJ2-1	CASSLETGFWDEQFF	TGCGCCAGCAGCTTGGAAACAGGGTTTTGGGATGAGCAGTTCTTC
-	-	TRBV25-1	TRBJ2-3	CATTVGGTDTQYF	TGTGCCACCACGGTGGGGGGCACAGATACGCAGTATTTT
-	-	TRBV25-1	TRBJ2-7	CASSDDRMNEQYF	TGTGCCAGCAGTGACGACAGAATGAACGAGCAGTACTTC
medium-sized	TRBD1	TRBV20-1	TRBJ1-1	CSARVQGGAFF	TGCAGTGCTAGAGTACAGGGGGGAGCTTTCTTT
-	TRBD1	TRBV6-1	TRBJ1-1	CASTQGGTGGLAFF	TGTGCCAGCACCCAAGGGGGGACAGGGGGTTTGGCTTTCTTT
-	-	TRBV4-1	TRBJ1-1	CASSQEARLNTEAFF	TGCGCCAGCAGCCAAGAAGCCAGATTGAACACTGAAGCTTTCTTT
-	-	TRBV27	TRBJ1-2	CASSLDGTYGYTF	TGTGCCAGCAGTTTAGACGGAACCTATGGCTACACCTTC
-	-	TRBV4-1	TRBJ2-7	CASSQDITYEQYF	TGCGCCAGCAGCCAAGATATAACCTACGAGCAGTACTTC
-	-	TRBV7-8	TRBJ1-1	CASSAFLNTEAFF	TGTGCCAGCAGCGCTTTCCTGAACACTGAAGCTTTCTTT